Each of the 24 T cell receptor beta chains below was sequenced from the same sample in a study of cytomegalovirus exposure and HLA in healthy donors. The PCR contained 60 Vbeta and 13 Jbeta primers. Libraries were prepared by immunoSEQ multiplex PCR; TCRdb keeps only in-frame clonotypes and omits some of them. The sample includes under 150,000 clones, nearly 80% of them seen just once. Material for sequencing was PBMCs. These receptors all come from a man aged 35 to 55 in good health and CMV-seropositive.

The V call is TRBV30, the J call TRBJ1-3; 8 bases line up with TRBD1. CDR1 is GTSNPN, CDR2 SVGIG, per germline (reference sequence). J lost 6 bases, V lost 8 bases, and 3 bases had no gene match. The CDR3 consists of 11 residues. CDR3 coding DNA: TGTGCCAGCCAGGGGGCAAACACCATATATTTT. This codes for CASQGANTIYF.

V and J are TRBV5-5 and TRBJ2-7; 7 nucleotides match TRBD2. Per the germline V gene, CDR1 is SGHKS and CDR2 is YYEKEE (reference sequence). CDR3 length equals 14 residues. Unmatched junction bases numbered 6, after V lost 4 bases and J lost 2 bases. CDR3 loop: CASSLLGTTYEQYF. The CDR3 region has the DNA TGTGCCAGCAGCCTTCTCGGGACTACCTACGAGCAGTACTTC. Combining the CDR3 with reference TRBV5-5 and TRBJ2-7 gives the whole variable domain DAGVTQSPTHLIKTRGQQVTLRCSPISGHKSVSWYQQVLGQGPQFIFQYYEKEERGRGNFPDRFSARQFPNYSSELNVNALLLGDSALYLCASSLLGTTYEQYFGPGTRLTVT.

The chain employs TRBV19 and TRBJ2-1, with TRBD1 as a possible D gene (5 bases). V lost 0 bases, J lost 7 bases, and 10 bases lay in between. CDR3 length: 14 amino acids. Germline V gene lookup returns CDR1 LNHDA and CDR2 SQIVND (reference sequence). DNA of the CDR3: TGTGCCAGTAGTATAGATCAGGGCAGTAATGAGCAGTTCTTC. Encoded protein: CASSIDQGSNEQFF. The full variable domain, with the rest looked up from reference TRBV19 and TRBJ2-1, is DGGITQSPKYLFRKEGQNVTLSCEQNLNHDAMYWYRQDPGQGLRLIYYSQIVNDFQKGDIAEGYSVSREKKESFPLTVTSAQKNPTAFYLCASSIDQGSNEQFFGPGTRLTVL.

This clone was counted between two and nine times. J is TRBJ2-7 and V is TRBV13; 7 bases agree with TRBD2. CDR1 PRHDT and CDR2 FYEKMQ come from the germline V gene (reference sequence). Trimming removed 5 bases from V and 3 bases from J; junction bases left unmatched: 4. The CDR3 totals 13 residues. CDR3 residues: CASSLRGSYEQYF. The CDR3 region has the DNA TGTGCCAGCAGCCTCCGCGGGAGCTACGAGCAGTACTTC.

This clone was found a few times. The rearrangement uses TRBV10-3 and TRBJ1-2; D call uncertain. Per the germline V gene, CDR1 is ENHRY and CDR2 is SYGVKD. CDR3 length: 13 residues. V was shortened by 11 bases and J by 2 bases, with 15 bases between the two germline ends. CDR3 coding DNA: TGTGCCTCTCAGGATTTTAAGAACTATGGCTACACCTTC. It codes for CASQDFKNYGYTF.

The chain uses TRBV7-6 and TRBJ2-7; D gene ambiguous. The germline gives CDR1 SGHVS, CDR2 FNYEAQ. V lost 1 base to trimming and J lost 3 bases, with 7 bases between them. The CDR3 covers 13 residues. The CDR3 reads CASSLEQHYEQYF. The CDR3 DNA reads TGTGCCAGCAGCTTAGAACAGCACTACGAGCAGTACTTC.

The V call is TRBV28, the J call TRBJ1-5; 12 bases match TRBD1. Germline CDR1 and CDR2: MDHEN and SYDVKM. The CDR3 spans 18 residues. V lost 4 bases to trimming and J lost 0 bases; unmatched junction nucleotides: 7. CDR3 residues: CASSSGQGAPYSNQPQHF. The CDR3 DNA reads as TGTGCCAGCAGTTCGGGACAGGGGGCCCCTTATAGCAATCAGCCCCAGCATTTT.

CDR3 bases: TGTGCCAGCAGCTTAGACTGGACTAGAAGCACAGATACGCAGTATTTT. It yields the protein CASSLDWTRSTDTQYF. This chain connects TRBV7-2 to TRBJ2-3; 7 bases align to TRBD2. The CDR3 runs 16 residues. V gave up 1 base and J gave up 0 bases; unmatched junction bases: 4. Germline lookup yields CDR1 SGHTA and CDR2 FQGNSA.

V usage is TRBV5-8 and J usage is TRBJ2-7; 9 nucleotides align to TRBD2. The CDR3 covers 14 residues. The trim removed 4 bases at V and 4 bases at J, leaving 6 bases unmatched. Per germline, CDR1 SGHTS and CDR2 YDEGEE. CDR3 DNA sequence: TGTGCCAGCAGCCCCCAAAGCGGGAGGTACGAGCAGTACTTC. Translated, it gives CASSPQSGRYEQYF.

The gene calls are TRBV21-1 and TRBJ2-3; no DNA check was done on the table's D call, TRBD2. TRBV21-1 corresponds to a pseudogene. The CDR3 totals 20 residues. The CDR3 bases are TGTGCCAGCAGCAAACTCCTCTCCGGGAGGGCCGTTCAGGTCACAGATACGCAGTATTTT. This encodes CASSKLLSGRAVQVTDTQYF.

The chain carries TRBV6-5 and TRBJ1-4; TRBD1 matches at 11 bases. CDR3 length: 15 amino acids. The V segment lost 4 bases and the J segment 7 bases; nucleotides outside the gene matches: 5. CDR1 is MNHEY and CDR2 is SVGAGI in the germline V gene. CDR3 sequence reads: CASSSAGTGGEKLFF. In DNA, the CDR3 is TGTGCCAGCAGTTCCGCCGGGACAGGGGGTGAAAAACTGTTTTTT.

The J gene is TRBJ1-1, the V gene TRBV18; maybe TRBD1 (6 bases). V lost 3 bases and J lost 1, with 12 bases in between. The CDR3 spans 15 residues. The V gene's germline CDR1 is KGHSH and CDR2 LQKENI. The CDR3 region has the DNA TGTGCCAGCTCACCGCTGGGACAAGGGAACACTGAAGCTTTCTTT. Translation gives CASSPLGQGNTEAFF. Full variable domain (remainder filled in from reference TRBV18 and TRBJ1-1): NAGVMQNPRHLVRRRGQEARLRCSPMKGHSHVYWYRQLPEEGLKFMVYLQKENIIDESGMPKERFSAEFPKEGPSILRIQQVVRGDSAAYFCASSPLGQGNTEAFFGQGTRLTVV.

This chain joins TRBV5-5 and TRBJ2-1, with 7 bases lining up with TRBD1. CDR1 and CDR2 (germline): SGHKS, YYEKEE (reference sequence). The V gene end was trimmed by 4 bases and the J gene end by 5 bases; junction bases not matched to a gene: 9. This CDR3 is built from 15 residues. The CDR3 reads CASSPRPGQNNEQFF. As DNA, the CDR3 is TGTGCCAGCAGCCCCCGTCCGGGACAGAACAATGAGCAGTTCTTC. The full variable domain, rest sourced from reference TRBV5-5 and TRBJ2-1, is DAGVTQSPTHLIKTRGQQVTLRCSPISGHKSVSWYQQVLGQGPQFIFQYYEKEERGRGNFPDRFSARQFPNYSSELNVNALLLGDSALYLCASSPRPGQNNEQFFGPGTRLTVL.

J is TRBJ1-1 and V is TRBV6-1; 9 bases fit TRBD1. V lost 7 bases and J lost 1; bases outside the gene matches: 7. The CDR3 consists of 15 residues. The germline gives CDR1 MNHNS, CDR2 SASEGT. For the CDR3, the DNA is TGTGCCAGCAACCCCATGGGACAGGGGAACACTGAAGCTTTCTTT. It translates to CASNPMGQGNTEAFF.

The genes are TRBV5-1 and TRBJ1-2; D is undetermined. V shed 4 bases and J shed 8 bases, with 15 bases lying between them. CDR3 size: 13 residues. Germline values: CDR1 SGHRS, CDR2 YFSETQ. CDR3 loop: CASSLSLTWGYTF. The CDR3 DNA is TGCGCCAGCAGCCTATCCCTGACTTGGGGCTACACCTTC.

The CDR3 sequence is CASRLGGTNEKLFF. DNA for the CDR3: TGTGCCAGCAGATTAGGGGGAACTAATGAAAAACTGTTTTTT. This chain links TRBV6-5 with TRBJ1-4, with a tentative D call TRBD1 (6 bases). The ends were cut back, 6 bases at V and 1 base at J, with 9 bases in the middle. Germline values: CDR1 MNHEY, CDR2 SVGAGI. The CDR3 length is 14 residues.

V usage is TRBV28 and J usage is TRBJ1-2; 10 bases align to TRBD1. The junction had 4 bases not matched to a gene; V was cut back by 4 bases and J by 5 bases. Germline V gives CDR1 MDHEN, CDR2 SYDVKM. This CDR3 spans 14 amino acids. The CDR3 sequence is CASSSGQGLYGYTF. The CDR3, as DNA: TGTGCCAGCAGTTCGGGACAGGGGCTTTATGGCTACACCTTC.

The chain has TRBV7-2 and TRBJ2-5, with 15 bases fitting TRBD2. Germline V gene sequence: CDR1 SGHTA, CDR2 FQGNSA. This CDR3 comprises 16 residues. V lost 3 bases and J lost 4; bases outside the gene matches: 3. In DNA form, the CDR3 reads TGTGCCAGCAGCTTGGGACTAGCGGGAGGTCGAGAGACCCAGTACTTC. As protein: CASSLGLAGGRETQYF.

The chain has TRBV9 and TRBJ2-5, with 8 bases lining up with TRBD2. The germline gives CDR1 SGDLS, CDR2 YYNGEE. The CDR3 contains 16 residues. The ends lost 4 bases at V and 4 bases at J; junction bases unmatched: 12. CDR3 coding DNA: TGTGCCAGCAGCCCCGGGGGGGGCGGAGGGGCAGAGACCCAGTACTTC. Translation gives CASSPGGGGGAETQYF.

The rearrangement joins TRBV5-1 to TRBJ2-7; maybe TRBD2 (6 bases). The CDR3 has 15 amino acids. Germline V CDR1 and CDR2: SGHRS, YFSETQ. Trimming took off 1 base at V and 0 bases at J, with 11 bases between the two ends. The CDR3 nucleotides are TGCGCCAGCAGCTTGATGCGACTAGACTCCTACGAGCAGTACTTC. Translated, it gives CASSLMRLDSYEQYF.

V is TRBV6-1 and J is TRBJ2-7, with 10 positions matching TRBD1. V shed 4 bases, J shed 4 bases, and the junction held 7 bases outside the gene matches. CDR1 and CDR2 from the germline V gene are MNHNS and SASEGT. The length of the CDR3 is 15 residues. CDR3 in DNA: TGTGCCAGCAGTGCCTCCCCGGACAGGGGGTACGAGCAGTACTTC. Translated, it gives CASSASPDRGYEQYF.

The J gene is TRBJ1-4, the V gene TRBV18, with D perhaps TRBD1 (6 bases). The CDR3 runs to 16 residues. Germline-derived CDR1 and CDR2 are KGHSH and LQKENI. Trimming stripped 3 bases from V and 7 bases from J, with 18 bases between. CDR3 loop: CASSPMGGGEGEKLFF. The CDR3 DNA follows: TGTGCCAGCTCACCCATGGGTGGGGGCGAAGGTGAAAAACTGTTTTTT.

V usage is TRBV14 and J usage is TRBJ2-7, with no clear D. The germline V and J ends were trimmed by 4 bases and 8 bases, with 6 bases remaining between them. Germline V gene data show CDR1 as SGHDN and CDR2 as FVKESK. This CDR3 has 10 amino acids. The CDR3 sequence is CASSPAQQYF. Here the CDR3 DNA reads TGTGCCAGCAGCCCAGCGCAGCAGTACTTC.

The J gene is TRBJ1-5, the V gene TRBV23-1, with D possibly matching TRBD1 (6 bases). TRBV23-1 is treated as an ORF (open reading frame) with a function not yet certain. The CDR3 length is 12 residues. Trimming removed 5 bases from V and 5 bases from J, with 7 bases in between. DNA for the CDR3: TGCGCCAGCAGTTACAGGGATCAGCCCCAGCATTTT. Translating it yields CASSYRDQPQHF.